This T cell receptor (beta chain) is drawn from a study of long-term antiretroviral therapy in people with HIV. Germline lookup yields CDR1 SGHRS and CDR2 YFSETQ. The ends were cut back, 3 bases at V and 1 base at J, with 10 bases in the middle. CDR3 size: 14 residues. No fewer than two post-ART and no fewer than one pre-ART PBMC samples existed for each donor. With survey level as its setting, the immunoSEQ assay was v3.0. Data came from immunoSEQ multiplex PCR; TCRdb stores just in-frame clones and leaves some out. In the table there are 14,000 or so clones, about 80% of which are singletons. Broader study findings: The study lacked data on ART adherence, viral resistance or therapy changes. Controls exceeded HIV repertoires in CDR3 length range.

Turning to this clone: Its antigen is unknown.

V usage is TRBV5-1 and J usage is TRBJ2-5; D is perhaps TRBD1 (6 bases). Sample: unsorted PBMCs, taken just before starting antiretroviral therapy. This clonotype was sampled from a man aged 35 to 55 with HIV. The CDR3 DNA reads TGCGCCAGCAGCTACGGACAGACCCAAGAGACCCAGTACTTC. Translated: CASSYGQTQETQYF.